This TCR beta chain was identified during a study of blood T cell repertoires in COVID-19 (dated by TCRdb to 2019 to 2021). With regard to the full study: Samples covering the acute and convalescent phases of COVID-19 were provided by collaborators in the United States, Italy and Spain. The material from the prospective study consisted of cDNA or gDNA derived from T cells, B-cell-depleted T cells, or PBMCs. Deeply sampled blood TCRbeta repertoires from subjects exposed to, actively infected with, or recovered from COVID-19 were included in the dataset. The repertoires were released in a freely available public database intended as a resource for research on the immune response to SARS-CoV-2. Samples came from the ongoing ImmuneRACE study (first 160 participants) plus 1,254 subjects from 6 global collaborators. Nearly every sample came with metadata listing a de-identified subject ID, COVID-19 status, age in years and sex. Where available, HLA class I and class II types were obtained from metadata supplied by the sample provider rather than from assay-based typing.

TCRbeta CDR3 regions were amplified from genomic DNA by means of the immunoSEQ Assay, a bias-controlled multiplex PCR. In the paper's pipeline: Nucleated cell counts per sample were estimated from amplification of reference gene primers within the assay. To quantify the absolute abundance of each unique TCRbeta CDR3 rearrangement, sequence reads were collapsed and filtered. For each sample, productive Simpson clonality was calculated as the square root of Simpson's diversity index over productive rearrangements. In TCRdb, the immuneACCESS table is reduced to in-frame sequences with V and J assigned. These tables do not hold every clone; where another copy was compared, an unresolved V gene accounts for under half, and the others remain unexplained. Clonal size and the V and J genes are those of that table, whereas D and trimming came from the DNA. Across this sample there are 400,000 to 450,000 clones, with 75% to 90% seen only once. The top ten clones comprise almost 1.5% of the sample.

Trimming costs V 5 bases and J 0 bases, and their ends lie 11 bases apart. CDR1 and CDR2 were assigned from the germline V gene (reference sequence) as MNHEY and SMNVEV. The CDR3, cysteine through phenylalanine, is 15 amino acids long. The sequence is cut down to CDR3 DNA, 45 bases in frame from base 1. Each collaborating institution followed its own protocols to collect whole blood in K2EDTA tubes. For TCRbeta analysis, collaborators shipped samples as frozen whole blood, isolated PBMCs, or DNA extracted from either of those sample types. This clone was seen just once. Its binding antigen is unknown. Qualities for individual bases were not recorded, and no much larger clone is one base off. Beyond this particular receptor, the publication reports: The amount of clinical and demographic metadata varied by source and participant and was provided uncurated.

Sequencing was carried out using peripheral blood. The chain links TRBV27 with TRBJ1-3, with TRBD1 tentatively as D gene (6 bases match). The TCR was taken from a woman under 40 with active or convalescent COVID-19. Here is the DNA: TGTGCCAGCAGTCGGACAGTTCCCTCTGGAAACACCATATATTTT. Its translation is CASSRTVPSGNTIYF.